A few counts support the clone carrying this T cell receptor (beta chain). The sample is drawn from a study of T cells in Graves' hyperthyroidism and ophthalmopathy. Amplification of TCR beta CDR3 regions was performed using RNA transcripts as template. TCR CDR3 underwent first-round RT-PCR with the HTBI primer set. TCRdb re-called the multiplex PCR reads with MiXCR, one entry per CDR3 protein. The table lists a few hundred thousand distinct CDR3 sequences, 15% to 20% of them singletons. This CDR3 is built from 15 residues. Trimming left V 1 base short and J 4 bases short, with 14 bases between. Germline lookup yields CDR1 SGHRS and CDR2 YFSETQ. Exclusions: uncontrolled infection, other autoimmune disease, pregnancy, lactation. Clinical symptoms, serum thyroxine and TRAb, thyroid ultrasound and orbital computed tomography together formed the diagnostic basis.

The sequence came from a woman in her forties or fifties with Graves' hyperthyroidism. The specimen was blood. This sequence joins TRBV5-1 and TRBJ1-1; D remains unclear. The DNA of the CDR3 is TGCGCCAGCAGCTTGATCGGGCTGATGGGCACTGAAGCTTTCTTT. Translating it yields CASSLIGLMGTEAFF.